The sequence of this T cell receptor (beta chain) was determined in a study of Graves' ophthalmopathy and Graves' hyperthyroidism. General study results and limits: The study's model predicted ophthalmopathy progression at 70.59% sensitivity and about 72% specificity. Using 13 signatures, a model distinguished ophthalmopathy from stable hyperthyroidism, reaching about 89% sensitivity and about 81% specificity.

This CDR3 contains 13 residues. The germline V gene encodes CDR1 SGHNT and CDR2 YENEEA. Researchers took RNA transcripts and amplified TCR beta CDR3 regions from them. The library came from an HTBI-primed first-round RT-PCR and a second-round multiplex PCR. A single record per CDR3 protein comes from TCRdb applying MiXCR to the multiplex PCR reads. The data show roughly 230,000 distinct CDR3 sequences, 20% to 25% seen once. There are a few counts of this clonotype. Its target is unknown. This could be a read error, since a much larger clone is one nucleotide away. Diagnoses were established from clinical symptoms, serum thyroxine, TRAb, thyroid ultrasound and orbital computed tomography.

Material for sequencing was peripheral blood. The sequence was obtained from a woman aged 50 to 60 with Graves' ophthalmopathy. The chain carries TRBV11-3 and TRBJ2-2; unclear D gene. CDR3 residues: CARSLTKTGELFF. The CDR3 DNA sequence: TGTGCCAGGAGCTTAACGAAGACCGGGGAGCTGTTTTTT.